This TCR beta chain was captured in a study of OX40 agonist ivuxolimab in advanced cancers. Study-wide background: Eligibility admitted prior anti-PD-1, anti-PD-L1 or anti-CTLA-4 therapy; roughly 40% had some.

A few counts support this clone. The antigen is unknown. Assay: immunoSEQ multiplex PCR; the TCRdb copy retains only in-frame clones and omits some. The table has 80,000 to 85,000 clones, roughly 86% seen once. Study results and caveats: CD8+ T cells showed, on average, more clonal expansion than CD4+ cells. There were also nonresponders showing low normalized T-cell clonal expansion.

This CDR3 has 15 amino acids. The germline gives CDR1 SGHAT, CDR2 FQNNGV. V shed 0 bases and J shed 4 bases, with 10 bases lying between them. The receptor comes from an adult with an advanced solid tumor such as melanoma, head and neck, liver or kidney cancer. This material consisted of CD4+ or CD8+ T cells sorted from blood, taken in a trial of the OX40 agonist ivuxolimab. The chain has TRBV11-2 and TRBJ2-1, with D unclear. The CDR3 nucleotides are TGTGCCAGCAGCTTAGATCAGGCAGGTTACAATGAGCAGTTCTTC. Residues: CASSLDQAGYNEQFF.